One T cell receptor beta chain is described in this entry. Its antigen is not known. The germline V and J ends were trimmed by 0 bases and 3 bases, with 9 bases remaining between them. This CDR3 spans 14 amino acids. Germline V gene lookup returns CDR1 SGHVS and CDR2 FNYEAQ. TCRdb recomputed calls from the PCR reads with MiXCR, one row per CDR3 protein. The table has some 580,000 distinct CDR3 sequences, approximately 24% seen once. This sample was included in a study of molecular identifiers for immune sequencing clone quantification. The wider study: Four portions were sequenced after RNA from roughly 20,000 or 100,000 naive CD8 cells was split five ways in replicates. Study-level findings and limits: Because of identical TCR molecules sharing a barcode, sizes of highly expanded clones could be underestimated.

The V call is TRBV7-6, the J call TRBJ2-7, with TRBD1 as a possible D gene (5 bases). Sequenced: naive CD8+ T cells from blood, with Jurkat cell RNA spiked in. The subset: FACS-sorted CD8+CD4-CCR7+CD45RA+ naive T cells. This TCR came from a human donor in good health. Some libraries in this study had Jurkat cell RNA spiked in. CDR3 in DNA: TGTGCCAGCAGCTTAGCCCCGGACAACTACGAGCAGTACTTC. Its translation is CASSLAPDNYEQYF.